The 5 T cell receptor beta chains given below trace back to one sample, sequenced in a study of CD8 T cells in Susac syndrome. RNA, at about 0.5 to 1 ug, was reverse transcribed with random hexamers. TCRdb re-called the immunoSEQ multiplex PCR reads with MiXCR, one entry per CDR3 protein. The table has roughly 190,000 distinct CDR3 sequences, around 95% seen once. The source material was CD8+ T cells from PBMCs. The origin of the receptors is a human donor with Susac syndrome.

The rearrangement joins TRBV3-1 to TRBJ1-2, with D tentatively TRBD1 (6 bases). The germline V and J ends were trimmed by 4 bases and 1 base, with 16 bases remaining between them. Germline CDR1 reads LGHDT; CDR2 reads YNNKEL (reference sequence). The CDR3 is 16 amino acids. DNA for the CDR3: TGTGCCAGCAGCCGGAATACAGGGCTAAATAACTATGGCTACACCTTC. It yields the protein CASSRNTGLNNYGYTF.

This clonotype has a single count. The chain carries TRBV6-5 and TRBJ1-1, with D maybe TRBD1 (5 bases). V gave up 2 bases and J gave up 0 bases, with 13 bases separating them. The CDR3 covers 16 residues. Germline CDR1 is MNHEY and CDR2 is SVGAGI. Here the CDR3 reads CASSYVTDNMNTEAFF. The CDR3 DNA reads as TGTGCCAGCAGTTACGTGACAGATAACATGAACACTGAAGCTTTCTTT.

CDR3 residues: CSAQPIAGDEQETQYF. DNA for the CDR3: TGCAGTGCGCAACCCATAGCGGGGGACGAACAAGAGACCCAGTACTTC. The gene calls are TRBV20-1 and TRBJ2-5; 9 nucleotides line up with TRBD2. The germline V gene encodes CDR1 DFQATT and CDR2 SNEGSKA (reference sequence). The CDR3 is made up of 16 amino acids. With 6 bases clipped from V and 2 bases from J, the junction kept 13 bases outside the gene matches.

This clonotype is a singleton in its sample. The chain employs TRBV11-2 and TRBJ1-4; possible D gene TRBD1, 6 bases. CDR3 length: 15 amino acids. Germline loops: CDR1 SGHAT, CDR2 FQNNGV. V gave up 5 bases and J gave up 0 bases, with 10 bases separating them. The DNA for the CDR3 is TGTGCCAGCAGCGCGGGACACACAACTAATGAAAAACTGTTTTTT. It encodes CASSAGHTTNEKLFF.

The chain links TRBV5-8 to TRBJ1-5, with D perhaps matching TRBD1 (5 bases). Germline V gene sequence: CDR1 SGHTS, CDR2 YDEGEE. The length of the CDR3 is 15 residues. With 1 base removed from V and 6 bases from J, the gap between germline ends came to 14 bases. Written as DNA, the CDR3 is TGTGCCAGCAGCTTGCGGGGGGAGTCAATTCAGCCCCAGCATTTT. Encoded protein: CASSLRGESIQPQHF.